The clone carrying this T cell receptor beta chain was observed a single time. These data belong to a study of blood T cell repertoires in COVID-19. Study details: COVID-19 samples collected from the United States, Italy and Spain covered acute and convalescent phases. PBMCs, B-cell-depleted T cells, or T cells were the source of the cDNA or gDNA that made up the material.

Original processing methods: Nucleated cell counts were estimated from reference gene primer amplification. Clones were sequenced by immunoSEQ multiplex PCR, and TCRdb holds only the in-frame ones, with some missing. V, J and clone size derive from that table, while D and trimming were established from the DNA sequence. The sample lists over 60,000 clones; 90% were seen once. Trimming removed 5 bases at V and 4 bases at J, with 12 bases between. The germline V gene has CDR1 SGHRS and CDR2 YFSETQ. This CDR3 spans 13 amino acids. The receptor's source is a man aged 55 to 70 with acute or convalescent COVID-19. V gene TRBV5-1 combines with J gene TRBJ1-1; D possibly corresponds to TRBD1 (6 bases). The sample taken for sequencing was peripheral blood. CDR3 amino acids: CASRNLGATEAFF. The CDR3 nucleotides read TGCGCCAGCAGGAATCTGGGGGCCACTGAAGCTTTCTTT.